This T cell receptor beta chain was documented in a study of monozygotic twins with inflammatory bowel disease. TCRdb reprocessed the 5' RACE reads and reports one entry per CDR3 protein, with no DNA. Its listing shows under 150,000 distinct CDR3 sequences. The CDR3 sequence is 15 residues long. The germline V gene has CDR1 LGHNA and CDR2 YSLEER. This chain connects TRBV4-3 to TRBJ2-7; no DNA is available, so the TRBD1 call from TCRdb remains unchecked. The receptor comes from a human donor with ulcerative colitis or Crohn's disease, or a healthy co-twin of an affected twin (not recorded which). Sequencing was carried out using blood. The CDR3 spells CASSQDRGGLREQYF.